The clone carrying this TCR beta chain was seen many times. The antigen is undetermined. These data come from a study of T cells in Graves' hyperthyroidism and ophthalmopathy. Study-level points and caveats: Blood also carried most thyroid clonotypes expanded above 0.001.

Hyperthyroidism of Graves' type that showed no ophthalmopathy progression within 18 months was stable. CDR3 length equals 13 residues. Trimming left V 1 base short and J 5 bases short, with 6 bases between. The V gene's germline CDR1 is KGHSH and CDR2 LQKENI. Amplified TCR beta CDR3 regions came from RNA transcripts. When the TCR CDR3 underwent first-round RT-PCR, the HTBI primer set was used. TCRdb analysed the multiplex PCR reads with MiXCR anew, one entry per CDR3 protein. Of a few hundred thousand distinct CDR3 sequences listed, about 13% are singletons. The rearrangement joins TRBV18 to TRBJ1-5; D call uncertain. The sequence came from a woman aged 18 to 35 with Graves' hyperthyroidism. The specimen sequenced was blood. The CDR3 DNA is TGTGCCAGCTCACCACAGACGGATCAGCCCCAGCATTTT. Residues: CASSPQTDQPQHF.